The 7 T cell receptor beta chains reported below all come from one sample, sequenced in a study of memory CD4+ T cells and cytomegalovirus serostatus. The sort gate was single viable CD3+CD4+CD8-CD45RO+ cells for memory CD4+ T cells. Clones were sequenced by immunoSEQ multiplex PCR, and TCRdb holds only the in-frame ones, with some missing. The table has tens of thousands of clones, about four fifths seen once; the top ten hold just under 0.5%. Sequenced input: memory CD4+ T cells from blood. All receptors derive from an adult in good health and CMV-seronegative. Some clones in this sample may be carry-over from other donors' samples.

This chain links TRBV19 with TRBJ2-1, with no clear D. The CDR3 sequence is 12 residues long. The germline gives CDR1 LNHDA, CDR2 SQIVND (reference sequence). V gave up 5 bases and J gave up 10 bases, with 12 bases separating them. The CDR3 loop reads CASSRLGREQFF. The CDR3 DNA reads TGTGCCAGTAGTCGCCTGGGCAGGGAGCAGTTCTTC.

The genes are TRBV6-5 and TRBJ2-2; a weak D match, TRBD2 (6 bases). Trimming pared 4 bases from V and 6 bases from J, leaving 12 bases between. In germline, CDR1 is MNHEY, CDR2 SVGAGI. CDR3 length equals 14 residues. CDR3 in amino acids: CASSSLGTAGELFF. CDR3 bases: TGTGCCAGCAGTTCACTTGGGACTGCCGGGGAGCTGTTTTTT.

This clone appeared a single time. CDR3 coding DNA: TGTGCCAGTTCAAGCGTGAGCCCTACCCAGTACTTC. This translates into CASSSVSPTQYF. The chain recombines TRBV28 with TRBJ2-5; the D is unclear. CDR3 length: 12 residues. Trimming took 9 bases from V and 8 from J, leaving 16 bases between them. The germline CDR1 and CDR2 sequences are MDHEN and SYDVKM.

V gene TRBV6-6 combines with J gene TRBJ1-2; tentative D call: TRBD1 (6 bases). Trimming cost V 5 bases and J 4 bases, with 11 bases left between them. The CDR3 extends over 13 amino acids. From germline, CDR1 is MNHNY and CDR2 SVGAGI (reference sequence). As DNA, the CDR3 is TGTGCCAGCAGTACAGGGAATTCCTATGGCTACACCTTC. Translated, it gives CASSTGNSYGYTF.

This clone has more than one count but fewer than ten. In DNA form, the CDR3 reads TGCGCCAGCAGCCAAGAAGCGCAGGGGGGCTATGGCTACACCTTC. The encoded protein is CASSQEAQGGYGYTF. J is TRBJ1-2 and V is TRBV4-1; TRBD1 matches 7 bases. J gave up 4 bases and V 0 bases, and 5 bases lay outside the gene matches. CDR3 length equals 15 residues. CDR1 is MGHRA and CDR2 is YSYEKL in the germline V gene.

This sequence joins TRBV11-2 and TRBJ1-2, with 7 bases aligning to TRBD1. The ends lost 5 bases at V and 4 bases at J; junction bases unmatched: 7. This CDR3 region has 14 residues. The germline CDR1 and CDR2 sequences are SGHAT and FQNNGV. CDR3 in DNA: TGTGCCAGCAGCAACCAACAGGGGACCTATGGCTACACCTTC. It encodes CASSNQQGTYGYTF.

DNA of the CDR3: TGTGCCAGACATAGGGTGCGGGAGCTGTTTTTT. As protein: CARHRVRELFF. The V and J genes are TRBV27 and TRBJ2-2, with no clear D. Germline assignment: CDR1 MNHEY and CDR2 SMNVEV (reference sequence). The CDR3 is 11 amino acids. V was pared by 9 bases and J by 9 bases, with 11 bases between.